This TCR beta chain was profiled in a study of control samples from healthy donors and cancer patients. The assay was immunoSEQ multiplex PCR, and TCRdb's table has in-frame clones only and misses some. The table lists approximately 65,000 clones, around nine tenths of them singletons. CDR1 is SGHTA and CDR2 is FQGTGA in the germline V gene. The CDR3 loop spans 13 amino acids. V lost 1 base, J lost 0 bases, and 3 bases lay in between. The chain is built from TRBV7-3 and TRBJ1-1, with D hard to call. This TCR was sampled from a man aged 55 to 69 with lung cancer. Source material: PBMCs. The DNA of the CDR3 is TGTGCCAGCAGCTTAAGGATGAACACTGAAGCTTTCTTT. As protein: CASSLRMNTEAFF.